This T cell receptor (beta chain) was recorded in a study of radiotherapy plus CTLA-4 blockade in lung cancer. Study-level background: Objective responses were documented in about 18% of patients, with disease control in 31%.

Only in-frame clones appear in the TCRdb table, and some are missing; sequencing was by immunoSEQ multiplex PCR. This sample has tens of thousands of clones; over 75% occur once, and the top ten carry just under 8%. In regard to this clone: Its antigen is as yet unknown.

Patients had chemo-refractory metastatic non-small-cell lung cancer and received focal radiation plus CTLA-4 blockade that used ipilimumab. General study points: Interferon-beta, together with early blood T cell clone dynamics, reportedly best predicted response. TCR clones originating in tumors grew in number in blood after radiotherapy plus ipilimumab.

In germline, CDR1 is MDHEN, CDR2 SYDVKM. The CDR3 length is 15 residues. Deletions cut 3 bases from V and 0 bases from J, with 11 bases between. This rearrangement joins TRBV28 to TRBJ1-1; D unresolved. This TCR was recovered from a human donor with non-small cell lung cancer who had stable disease on radiotherapy plus ipilimumab. The sequencing used peripheral blood, collected from a patient treated with radiotherapy plus ipilimumab. The CDR3: CASSLEQRMNTEAFF. The CDR3 DNA reads as TGTGCCAGCAGTTTGGAACAGCGCATGAACACTGAAGCTTTCTTT.